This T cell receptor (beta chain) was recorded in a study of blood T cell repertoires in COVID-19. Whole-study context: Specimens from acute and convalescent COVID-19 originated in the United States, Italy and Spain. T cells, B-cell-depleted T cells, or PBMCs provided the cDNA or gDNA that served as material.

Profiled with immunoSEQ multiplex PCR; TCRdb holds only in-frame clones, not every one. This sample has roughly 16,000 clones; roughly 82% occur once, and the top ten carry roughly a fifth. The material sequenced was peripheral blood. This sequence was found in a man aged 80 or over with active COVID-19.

In nucleotides, the CDR3 is TGTGCCAGCAGCCGACACCGATTGAGGGAGGAGACCCAGTACTTC. It codes for CASSRHRLREETQYF. The chain is built from TRBV14 and TRBJ2-5; D may be TRBD2 (5 bases). Germline CDR1 and CDR2: SGHDN and FVKESK. Trimming removed 4 bases from V and 5 bases from J, with 17 bases in between. The CDR3 loop spans 15 amino acids. Supplemented by reference TRBV14 and TRBJ2-5, the full variable domain reads EAGVTQFPSHSVIEKGQTVTLRCDPISGHDNLYWYRRVMGKEIKFLLHFVKESKQDESGMPNNRFLAERTGGTYSTLKVQPAELEDSGVYFCASSRHRLREETQYFGPGTRLLVL.